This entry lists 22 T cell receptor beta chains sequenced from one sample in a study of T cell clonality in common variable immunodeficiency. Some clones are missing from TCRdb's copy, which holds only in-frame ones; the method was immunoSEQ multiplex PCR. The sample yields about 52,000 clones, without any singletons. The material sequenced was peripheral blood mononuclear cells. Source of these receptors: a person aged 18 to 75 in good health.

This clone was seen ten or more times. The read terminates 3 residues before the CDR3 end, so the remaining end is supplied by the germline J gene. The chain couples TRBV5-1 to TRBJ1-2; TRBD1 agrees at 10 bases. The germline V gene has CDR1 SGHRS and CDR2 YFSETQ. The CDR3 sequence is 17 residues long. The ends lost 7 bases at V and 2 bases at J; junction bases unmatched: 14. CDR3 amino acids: CASAGAGQGIINYGYTF. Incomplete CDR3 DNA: TGCGCCAGCGCCGGGGCGGGACAGGGGATTATAAACTATGGC.

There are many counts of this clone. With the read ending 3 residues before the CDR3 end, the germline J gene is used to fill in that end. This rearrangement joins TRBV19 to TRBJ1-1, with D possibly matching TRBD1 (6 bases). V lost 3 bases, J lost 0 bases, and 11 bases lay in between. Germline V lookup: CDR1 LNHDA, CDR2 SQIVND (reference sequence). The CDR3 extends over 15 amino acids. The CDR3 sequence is CASSITGIMNTEAFF. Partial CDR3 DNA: TGTGCCAGTAGTATTACAGGGATTATGAACACTGAA. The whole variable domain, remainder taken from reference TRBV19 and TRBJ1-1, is DGGITQSPKYLFRKEGQNVTLSCEQNLNHDAMYWYRQDPGQGLRLIYYSQIVNDFQKGDIAEGYSVSREKKESFPLTVTSAQKNPTAFYLCASSITGIMNTEAFFGQGTRLTVV.

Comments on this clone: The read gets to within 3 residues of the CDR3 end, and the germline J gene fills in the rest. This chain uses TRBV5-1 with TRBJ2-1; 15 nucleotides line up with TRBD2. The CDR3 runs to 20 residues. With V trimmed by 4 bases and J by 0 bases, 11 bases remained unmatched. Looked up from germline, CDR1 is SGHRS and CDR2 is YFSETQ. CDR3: CASSTGLGLAGGSSYNEQFF. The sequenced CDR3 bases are TGCGCCAGCAGCACTGGCCTGGGACTAGCGGGGGGTAGCTCCTACAATGAG.

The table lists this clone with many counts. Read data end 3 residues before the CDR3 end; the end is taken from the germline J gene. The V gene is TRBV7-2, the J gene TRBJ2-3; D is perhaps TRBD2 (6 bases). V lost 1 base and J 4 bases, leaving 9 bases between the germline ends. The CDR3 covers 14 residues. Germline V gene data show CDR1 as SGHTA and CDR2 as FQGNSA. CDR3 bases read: TGTGCCAGCAGCTTAGTCGGGGGACCAGATACG. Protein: CASSLVGGPDT. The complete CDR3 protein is CASSLVGGPDTQYF.

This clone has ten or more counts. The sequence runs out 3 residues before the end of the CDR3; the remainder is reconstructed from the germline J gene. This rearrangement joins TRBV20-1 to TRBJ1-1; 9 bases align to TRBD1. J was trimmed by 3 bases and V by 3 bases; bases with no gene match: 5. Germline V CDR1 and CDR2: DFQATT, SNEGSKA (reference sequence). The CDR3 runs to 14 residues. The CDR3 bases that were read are TGCAGTGCTAGGTCTACAGGGGGCTACACTGAA. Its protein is CSARSTGGYTE. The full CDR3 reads CSARSTGGYTEAFF.

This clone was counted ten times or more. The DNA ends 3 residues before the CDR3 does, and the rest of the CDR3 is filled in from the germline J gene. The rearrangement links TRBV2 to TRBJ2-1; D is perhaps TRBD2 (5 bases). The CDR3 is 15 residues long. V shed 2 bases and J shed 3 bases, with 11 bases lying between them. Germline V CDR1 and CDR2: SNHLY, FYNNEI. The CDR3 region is CASSESRGSYNEQFF. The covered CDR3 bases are TGTGCCAGCAGTGAATCCCGGGGAAGCTACAATGAG.

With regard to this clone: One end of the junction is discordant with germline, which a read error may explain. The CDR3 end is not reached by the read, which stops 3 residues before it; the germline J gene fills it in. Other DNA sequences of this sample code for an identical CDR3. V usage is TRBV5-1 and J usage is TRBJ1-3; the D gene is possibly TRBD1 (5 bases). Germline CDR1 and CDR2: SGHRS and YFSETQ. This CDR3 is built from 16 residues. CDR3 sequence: CASSLLIRAAGNTIYF. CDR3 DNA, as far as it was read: TGCGCCAGCAGCTTGTTGATCAGGGCAGCTGGAAACACT.

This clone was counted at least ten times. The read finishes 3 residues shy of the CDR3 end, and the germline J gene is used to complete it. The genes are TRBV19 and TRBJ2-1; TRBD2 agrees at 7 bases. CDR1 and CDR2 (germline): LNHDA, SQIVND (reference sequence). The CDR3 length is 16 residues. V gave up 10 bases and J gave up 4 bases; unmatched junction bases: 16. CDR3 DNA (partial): TGTGCCACCCGGCTCATCTCCGGGGGGAGATACAATGAG. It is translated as CATRLISGGRYNE. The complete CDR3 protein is CATRLISGGRYNEQFF.

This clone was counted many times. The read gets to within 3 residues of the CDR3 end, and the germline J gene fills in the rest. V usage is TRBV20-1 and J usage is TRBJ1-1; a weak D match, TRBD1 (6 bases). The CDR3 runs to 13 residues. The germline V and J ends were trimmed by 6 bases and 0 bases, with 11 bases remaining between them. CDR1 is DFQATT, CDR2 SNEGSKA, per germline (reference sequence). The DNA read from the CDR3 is TGCAGTGCGACAGACAGGTTGAACACTGAA. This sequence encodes CSATDRLNTE. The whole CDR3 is CSATDRLNTEAFF.

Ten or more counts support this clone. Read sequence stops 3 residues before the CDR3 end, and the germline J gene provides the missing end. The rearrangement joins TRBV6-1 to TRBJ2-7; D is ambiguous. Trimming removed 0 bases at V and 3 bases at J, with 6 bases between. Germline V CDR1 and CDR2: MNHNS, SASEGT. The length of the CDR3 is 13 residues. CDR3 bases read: TGTGCCAGCAGTGAAGCCCTATACTACGAG. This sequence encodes CASSEALYYE. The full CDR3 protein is CASSEALYYEQYF.

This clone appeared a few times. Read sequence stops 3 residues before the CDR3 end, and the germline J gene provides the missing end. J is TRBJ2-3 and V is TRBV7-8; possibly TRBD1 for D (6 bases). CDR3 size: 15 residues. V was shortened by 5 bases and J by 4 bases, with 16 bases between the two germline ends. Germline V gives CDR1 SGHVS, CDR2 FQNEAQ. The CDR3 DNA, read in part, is TGTGCCAGCAGCCAGATACCCTACAGGGCAGATACG. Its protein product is CASSQIPYRADT. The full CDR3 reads CASSQIPYRADTQYF.

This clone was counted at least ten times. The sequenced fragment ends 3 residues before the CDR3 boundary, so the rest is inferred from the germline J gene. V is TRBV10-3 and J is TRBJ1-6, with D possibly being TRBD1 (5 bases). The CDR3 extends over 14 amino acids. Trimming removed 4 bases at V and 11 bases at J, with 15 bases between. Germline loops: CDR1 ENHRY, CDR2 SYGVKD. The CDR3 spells CAISGQRGDTPLHF. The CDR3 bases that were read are TGTGCCATCAGTGGACAGCGAGGGGATACACCC.

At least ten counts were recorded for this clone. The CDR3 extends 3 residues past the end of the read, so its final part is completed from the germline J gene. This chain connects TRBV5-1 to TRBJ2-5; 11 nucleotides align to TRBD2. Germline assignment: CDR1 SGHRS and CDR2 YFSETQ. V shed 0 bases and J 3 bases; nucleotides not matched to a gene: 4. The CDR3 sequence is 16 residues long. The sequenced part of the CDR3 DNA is TGCGCCAGCAGCTTGGGGGTAGCGGGAGGGAAAGAGACC. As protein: CASSLGVAGGKET. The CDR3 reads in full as CASSLGVAGGKETQYF.

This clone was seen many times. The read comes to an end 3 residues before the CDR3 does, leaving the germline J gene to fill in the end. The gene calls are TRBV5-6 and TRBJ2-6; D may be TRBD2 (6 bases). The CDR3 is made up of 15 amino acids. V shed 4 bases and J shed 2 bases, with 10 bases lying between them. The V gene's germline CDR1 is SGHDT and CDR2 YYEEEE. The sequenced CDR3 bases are TGTGCCAGCAGCCGGGGACTTGCTGGGGCCAACGTC. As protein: CASSRGLAGANV. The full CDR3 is CASSRGLAGANVLTF. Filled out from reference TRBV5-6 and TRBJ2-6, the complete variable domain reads DAGVTQSPTHLIKTRGQQVTLRCSPKSGHDTVSWYQQALGQGPQFIFQYYEEEERQRGNFPDRFSGHQFPNYSSELNVNALLLGDSALYLCASSRGLAGANVLTFGAGSRLTVL.

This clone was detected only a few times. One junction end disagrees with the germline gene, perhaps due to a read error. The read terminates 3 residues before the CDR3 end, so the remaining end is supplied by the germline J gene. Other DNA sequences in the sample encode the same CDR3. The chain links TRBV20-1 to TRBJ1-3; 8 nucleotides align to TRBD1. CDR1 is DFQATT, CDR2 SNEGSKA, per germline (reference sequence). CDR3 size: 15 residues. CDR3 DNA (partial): TGCAGTGCTCCGGGACAGGCTGGGGGTGGAAACACT. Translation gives CSAPGQAGGGNT. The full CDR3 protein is CSAPGQAGGGNTIYF.

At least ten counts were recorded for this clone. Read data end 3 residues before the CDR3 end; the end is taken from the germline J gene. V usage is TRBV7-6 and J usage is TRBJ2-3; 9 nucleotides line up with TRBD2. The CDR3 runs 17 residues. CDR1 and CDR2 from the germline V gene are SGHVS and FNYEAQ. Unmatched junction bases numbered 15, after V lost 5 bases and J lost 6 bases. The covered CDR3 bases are TGTGCCAGCAGCGCCACGTCTAGCGGGACTCCAAGGGATACG. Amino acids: CASSATSSGTPRDT. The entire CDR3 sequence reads CASSATSSGTPRDTQYF.

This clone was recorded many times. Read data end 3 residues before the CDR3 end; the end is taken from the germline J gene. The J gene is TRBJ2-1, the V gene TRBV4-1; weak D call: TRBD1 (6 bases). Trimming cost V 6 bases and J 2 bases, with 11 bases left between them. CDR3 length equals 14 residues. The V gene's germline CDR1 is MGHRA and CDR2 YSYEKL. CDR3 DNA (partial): TGCGCCAGCAGGGTGACAGGAACCTACAATGAG. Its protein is CASRVTGTYNE. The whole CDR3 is CASRVTGTYNEQFF.

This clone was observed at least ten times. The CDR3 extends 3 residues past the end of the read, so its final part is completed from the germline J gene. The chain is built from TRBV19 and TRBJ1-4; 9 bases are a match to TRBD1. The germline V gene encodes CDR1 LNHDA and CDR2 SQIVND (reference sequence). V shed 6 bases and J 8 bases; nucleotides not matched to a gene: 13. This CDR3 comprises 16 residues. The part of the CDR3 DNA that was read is TGTGCCAGTAGAAATCCGGGACAGGGAATGGAGGAAAAA. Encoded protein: CASRNPGQGMEEK. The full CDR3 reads CASRNPGQGMEEKLFF.

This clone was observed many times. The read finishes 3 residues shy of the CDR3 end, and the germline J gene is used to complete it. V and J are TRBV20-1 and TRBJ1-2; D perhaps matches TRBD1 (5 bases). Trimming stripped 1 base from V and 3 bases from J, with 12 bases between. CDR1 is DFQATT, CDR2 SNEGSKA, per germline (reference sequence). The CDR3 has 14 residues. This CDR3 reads CSARVPGRDYGYTF. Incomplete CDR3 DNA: TGCAGTGCTAGAGTGCCAGGGAGGGACTATGGC.

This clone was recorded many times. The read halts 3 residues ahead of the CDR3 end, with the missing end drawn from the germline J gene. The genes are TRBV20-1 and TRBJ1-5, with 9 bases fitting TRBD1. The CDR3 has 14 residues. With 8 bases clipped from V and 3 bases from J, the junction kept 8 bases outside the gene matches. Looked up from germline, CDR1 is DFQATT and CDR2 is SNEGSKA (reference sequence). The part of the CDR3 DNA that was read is TGCAGTACATACCGGACAGGGGTCAATCAGCCC. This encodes CSTYRTGVNQP. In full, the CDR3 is CSTYRTGVNQPQHF.

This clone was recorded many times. The CDR3 bases that were read are TGTGCCAGCACCAAGAGCGGGAGCTCCTACAATGAG. Translation: CASTKSGSSYNE. The whole CDR3 is CASTKSGSSYNEQFF. The gene calls are TRBV3-1 (or the pseudogene TRBV3-2) and TRBJ2-1, with 8 bases fitting TRBD2. The CDR3 end lies 3 residues beyond the end of the read and is filled in from the germline J gene. Losses at the gene ends were 7 bases for V and 0 bases for J; bases not matched to a gene: 5. This CDR3 comprises 15 residues. The germline V gene has CDR1 LGHDT and CDR2 YNNKEL (reference sequence).

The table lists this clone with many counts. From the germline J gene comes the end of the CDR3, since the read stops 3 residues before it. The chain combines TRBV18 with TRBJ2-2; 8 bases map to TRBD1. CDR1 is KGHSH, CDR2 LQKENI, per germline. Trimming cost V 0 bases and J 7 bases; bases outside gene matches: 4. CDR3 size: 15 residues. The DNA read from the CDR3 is TGTGCCAGCTCACCACCGGACAGGGCGGACGGGGAG. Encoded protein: CASSPPDRADGE. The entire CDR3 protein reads CASSPPDRADGELFF.